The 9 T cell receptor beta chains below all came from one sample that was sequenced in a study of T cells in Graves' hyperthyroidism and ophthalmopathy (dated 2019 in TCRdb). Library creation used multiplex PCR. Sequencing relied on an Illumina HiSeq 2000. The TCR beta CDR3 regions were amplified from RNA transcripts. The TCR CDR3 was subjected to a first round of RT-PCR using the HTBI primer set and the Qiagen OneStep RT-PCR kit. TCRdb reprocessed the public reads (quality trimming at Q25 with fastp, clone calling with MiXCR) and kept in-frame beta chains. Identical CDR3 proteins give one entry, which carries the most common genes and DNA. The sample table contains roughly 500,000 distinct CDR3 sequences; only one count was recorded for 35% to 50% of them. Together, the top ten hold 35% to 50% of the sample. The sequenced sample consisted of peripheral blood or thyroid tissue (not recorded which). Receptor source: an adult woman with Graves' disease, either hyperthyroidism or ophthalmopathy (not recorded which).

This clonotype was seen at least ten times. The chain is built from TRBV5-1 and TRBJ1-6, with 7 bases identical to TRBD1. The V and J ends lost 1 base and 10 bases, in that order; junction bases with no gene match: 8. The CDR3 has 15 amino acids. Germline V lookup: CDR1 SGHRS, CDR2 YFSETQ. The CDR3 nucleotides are TGCGCCAGCAGCTTGAAGACAGGGCGGGACTCACCCCTCCACTTT. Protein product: CASSLKTGRDSPLHF.

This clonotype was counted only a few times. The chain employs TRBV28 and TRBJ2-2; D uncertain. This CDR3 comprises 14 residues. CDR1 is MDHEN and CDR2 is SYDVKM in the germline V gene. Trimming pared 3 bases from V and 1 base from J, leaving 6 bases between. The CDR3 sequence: CASSFEWNTGELFF. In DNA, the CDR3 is TGTGCCAGCAGTTTTGAGTGGAACACCGGGGAGCTGTTTTTT.

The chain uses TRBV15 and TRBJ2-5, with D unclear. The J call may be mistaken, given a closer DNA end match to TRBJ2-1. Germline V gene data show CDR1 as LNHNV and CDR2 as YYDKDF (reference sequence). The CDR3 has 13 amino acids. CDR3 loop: CATSVPRGSEQFF. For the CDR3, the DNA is TGTGCCACCAGCGTCCCCCGAGGAAGCGAGCAGTTCTTC.

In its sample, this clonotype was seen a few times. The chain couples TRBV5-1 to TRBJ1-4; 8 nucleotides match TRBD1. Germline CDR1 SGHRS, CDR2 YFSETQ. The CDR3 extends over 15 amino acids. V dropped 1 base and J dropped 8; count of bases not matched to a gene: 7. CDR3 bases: TGCGCCAGCAGCTTGTCTCTGACAGGGGACGAAAAACTGTTTTTT. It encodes CASSLSLTGDEKLFF.

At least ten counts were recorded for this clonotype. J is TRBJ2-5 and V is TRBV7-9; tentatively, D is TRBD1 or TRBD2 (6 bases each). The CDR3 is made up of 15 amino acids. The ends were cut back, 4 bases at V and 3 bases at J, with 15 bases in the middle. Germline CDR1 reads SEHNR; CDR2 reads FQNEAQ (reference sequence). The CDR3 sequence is CASSSGASTKETQYF. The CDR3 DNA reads TGTGCCAGCAGCTCGGGGGCCTCAACCAAAGAGACCCAGTACTTC. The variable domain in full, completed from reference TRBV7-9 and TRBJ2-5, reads DTGVSQNPRHKITKRGQNVTFRCDPISEHNRLYWYRQTLGQGPEFLTYFQNEAQLEKSRLLSDRFSAERPKGSFSTLEIQRTEQGDSAMYLCASSSGASTKETQYFGPGTRLLVL.

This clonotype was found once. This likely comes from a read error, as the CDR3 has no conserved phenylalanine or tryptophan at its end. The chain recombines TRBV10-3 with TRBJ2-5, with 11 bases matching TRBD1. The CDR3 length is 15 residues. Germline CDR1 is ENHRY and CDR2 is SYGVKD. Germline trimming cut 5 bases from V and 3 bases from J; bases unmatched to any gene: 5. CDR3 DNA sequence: TGTGCCATCAGTCCGGACAGGGGGCTTGAAGAGACCCAGTACCTC. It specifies CAISPDRGLEETQYL.

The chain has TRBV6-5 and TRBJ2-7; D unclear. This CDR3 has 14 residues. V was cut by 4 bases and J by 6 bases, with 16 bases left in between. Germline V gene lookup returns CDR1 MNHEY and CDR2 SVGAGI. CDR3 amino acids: CASSLARNDGEQYF. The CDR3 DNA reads TGTGCCAGCAGTTTAGCCAGGAACGACGGCGAGCAGTACTTC.

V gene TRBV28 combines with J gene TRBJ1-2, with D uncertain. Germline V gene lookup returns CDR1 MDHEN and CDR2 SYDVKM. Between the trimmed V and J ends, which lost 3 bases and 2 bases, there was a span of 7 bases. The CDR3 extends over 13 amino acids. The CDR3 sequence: CASSFRQNYGYTF. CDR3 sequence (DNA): TGTGCCAGCAGTTTCAGGCAGAACTATGGCTACACCTTC.

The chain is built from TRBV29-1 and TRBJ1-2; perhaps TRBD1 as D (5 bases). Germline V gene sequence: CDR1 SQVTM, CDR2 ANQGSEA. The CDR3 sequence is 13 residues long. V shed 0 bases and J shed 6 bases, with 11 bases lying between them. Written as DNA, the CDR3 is TGCAGCGTTGAAGAAAGGGGAGGCAATGGCTACACCTTC. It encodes CSVEERGGNGYTF.